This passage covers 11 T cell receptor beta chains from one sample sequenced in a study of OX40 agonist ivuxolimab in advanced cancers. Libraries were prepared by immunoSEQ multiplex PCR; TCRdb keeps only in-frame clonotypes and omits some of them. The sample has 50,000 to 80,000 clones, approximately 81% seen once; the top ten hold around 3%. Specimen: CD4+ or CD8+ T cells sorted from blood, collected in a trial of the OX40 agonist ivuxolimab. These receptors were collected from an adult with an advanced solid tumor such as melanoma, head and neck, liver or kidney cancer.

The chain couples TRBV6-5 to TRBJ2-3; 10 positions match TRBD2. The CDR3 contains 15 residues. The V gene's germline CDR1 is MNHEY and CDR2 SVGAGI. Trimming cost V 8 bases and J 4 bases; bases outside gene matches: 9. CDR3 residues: CASGATSGTPDTQYF. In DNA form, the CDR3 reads TGTGCCAGCGGAGCCACTAGCGGGACGCCAGATACGCAGTATTTT.

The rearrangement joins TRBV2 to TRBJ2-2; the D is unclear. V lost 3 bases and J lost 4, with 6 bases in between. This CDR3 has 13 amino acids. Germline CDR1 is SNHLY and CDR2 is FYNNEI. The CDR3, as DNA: TGTGCCAGCAGTGAGGGCGGCACCGGGGAGCTGTTTTTT. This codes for CASSEGGTGELFF.

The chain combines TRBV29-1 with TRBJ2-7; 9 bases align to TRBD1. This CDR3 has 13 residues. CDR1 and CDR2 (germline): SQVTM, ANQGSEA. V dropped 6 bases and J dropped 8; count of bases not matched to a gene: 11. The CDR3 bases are TGCAGCGTGGCCCGGGACAGGGCGTCCCAGCAGTACTTC. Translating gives CSVARDRASQQYF.

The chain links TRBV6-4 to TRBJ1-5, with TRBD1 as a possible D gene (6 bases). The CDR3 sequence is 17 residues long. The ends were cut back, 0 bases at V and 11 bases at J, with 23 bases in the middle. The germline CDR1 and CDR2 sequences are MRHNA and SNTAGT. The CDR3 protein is CASSDSRRDRSGVAQHF. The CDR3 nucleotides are TGTGCCAGCAGTGACTCCAGGAGAGACAGGTCGGGGGTGGCCCAGCATTTT.

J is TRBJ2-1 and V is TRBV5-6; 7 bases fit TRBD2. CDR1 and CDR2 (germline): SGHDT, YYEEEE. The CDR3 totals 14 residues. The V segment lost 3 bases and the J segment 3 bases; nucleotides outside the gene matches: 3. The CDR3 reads CASSWEGRYNEQFF. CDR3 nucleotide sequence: TGTGCCAGCAGCTGGGAGGGCCGCTACAATGAGCAGTTCTTC.

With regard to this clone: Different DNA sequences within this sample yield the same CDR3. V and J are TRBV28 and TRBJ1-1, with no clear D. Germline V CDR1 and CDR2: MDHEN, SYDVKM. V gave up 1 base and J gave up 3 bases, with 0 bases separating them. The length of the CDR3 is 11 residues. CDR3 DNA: TGTGCCAGCAGTTTATACACTGAAGCTTTCTTT. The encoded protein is CASSLYTEAFF.

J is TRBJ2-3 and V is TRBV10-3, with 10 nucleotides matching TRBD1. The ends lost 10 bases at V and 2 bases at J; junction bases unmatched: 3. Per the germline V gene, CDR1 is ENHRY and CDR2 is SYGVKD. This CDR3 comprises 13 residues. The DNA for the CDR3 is TGTGCCACGGGACAGGGGTTCACAGATACGCAGTATTTT. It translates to CATGQGFTDTQYF.

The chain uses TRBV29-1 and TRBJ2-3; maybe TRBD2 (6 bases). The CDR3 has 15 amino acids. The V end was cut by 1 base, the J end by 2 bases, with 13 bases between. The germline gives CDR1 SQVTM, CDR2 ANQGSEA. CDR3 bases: TGCAGCGTTGAAGGTCCGACTAGGTACACAGATACGCAGTATTTT. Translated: CSVEGPTRYTDTQYF.

This chain's CDR3 is CASRIDRGSGNTIYF. Here the CDR3 DNA reads TGTGCCAGCAGGATAGACAGGGGCTCTGGAAACACCATATATTTT. The V call is TRBV2, the J call TRBJ1-3; TRBD1 matches at 8 bases. Trimming at V came to 6 bases and at J to 0 bases, leaving 4 bases not matched to a gene. The CDR3 is made up of 15 amino acids. In germline, CDR1 is SNHLY, CDR2 FYNNEI.

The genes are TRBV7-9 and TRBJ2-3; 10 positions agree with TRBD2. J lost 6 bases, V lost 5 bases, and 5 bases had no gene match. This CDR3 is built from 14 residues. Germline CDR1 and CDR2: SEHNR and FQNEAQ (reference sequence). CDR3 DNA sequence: TGTGCCAGCAGCACTCTAGCGGGAGACGATACGCAGTATTTT. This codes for CASSTLAGDDTQYF.

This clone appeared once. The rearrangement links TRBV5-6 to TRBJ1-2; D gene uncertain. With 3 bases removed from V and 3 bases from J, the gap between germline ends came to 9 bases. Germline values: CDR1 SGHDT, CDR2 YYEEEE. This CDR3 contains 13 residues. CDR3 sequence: CASSSDEDYGYTF. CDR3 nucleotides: TGTGCCAGCAGCTCGGACGAGGACTATGGCTACACCTTC.